This TCR beta chain is from a study of blood T cell repertoires in COVID-19. Study in general: From T cells, B-cell-depleted T cells, or PBMCs came the material, which was cDNA or gDNA.

Germline V gene lookup returns CDR1 SGHAT and CDR2 FQNNGV. The V segment lost 5 bases and the J segment 4 bases; nucleotides outside the gene matches: 4. CDR3 length: 15 residues. Methods used by the authors: Quantification of nucleated cells was approximated via reference gene primer amplification. TCRdb keeps only in-frame clones here, not all; method: immunoSEQ multiplex PCR. The V and J calls and clone size come from that table; D and trimming were worked out from the DNA. The sample contains approximately 33,000 clones, over 75% of which appear only once. The sample was peripheral blood. The V gene is TRBV11-2, the J gene TRBJ2-1, with 11 bases lining up with TRBD2. The clonotype originates from a man aged 60 to 69 with COVID-19, enrolled during active disease. In DNA form, the CDR3 reads TGTGCCAGCAGCAGAGGGACTAGCGGATACAATGAGCAGTTCTTC. Its translation: CASSRGTSGYNEQFF. Together with reference TRBV11-2 and TRBJ2-1, the CDR3 gives the full variable domain: EAGVAQSPRYKIIEKRQSVAFWCNPISGHATLYWYQQILGQGPKLLIQFQNNGVVDDSQLPKDRFSAERLKGVDSTLKIQPAKLEDSAVYLCASSRGTSGYNEQFFGPGTRLTVL.